The next 30 T cell receptor beta chains were all read from a single sample in a study of blood T cell repertoires in COVID-19. Assay used: immunoSEQ multiplex PCR; TCRdb lists only in-frame clones, some missing. The data show some 260,000 clones, around 90% seen once. The sample comprised peripheral blood. Receptors originate from a human donor in a cohort sampled during active COVID-19.

The chain combines TRBV18 with TRBJ1-2; 7 bases map to TRBD1. The CDR3 covers 15 residues. Germline lookup yields CDR1 KGHSH and CDR2 LQKENI. Trimming cost V 5 bases and J 4 bases; bases outside gene matches: 10. CDR3 in DNA: TGTGCCAGCTCATTACAGGGGCTTGGGAGCTATGGCTACACCTTC. Protein: CASSLQGLGSYGYTF.

This clone is a singleton in its sample. The chain employs TRBV28 and TRBJ1-1; TRBD1 is a possible D gene (6 bases). Trimming stripped 2 bases from V and 7 bases from J, with 14 bases between. The germline gives CDR1 MDHEN, CDR2 SYDVKM. The CDR3 sequence is 14 residues long. CDR3 region: CASSLPGTRLEAFF. The CDR3 nucleotides read TGTGCCAGCAGTTTACCAGGGACAAGGCTTGAAGCTTTCTTT.

The V and J genes are TRBV6-5 and TRBJ2-7, with 9 positions matching TRBD2. J gave up 5 bases and V 3 bases, and 8 bases lay outside the gene matches. The CDR3 is 15 amino acids. Germline V gene lookup returns CDR1 MNHEY and CDR2 SVGAGI. In nucleotides, the CDR3 is TGTGCCAGCAGTTATGGGCTAGCGGGAACCCACGAGCAGTACTTC. It codes for CASSYGLAGTHEQYF.

V gene TRBV5-1 combines with J gene TRBJ2-6; 7 bases line up with TRBD1. After removal of 7 bases from V and 0 bases from J, the junction contained 7 bases not matched to a gene. The CDR3 totals 16 residues. Germline V CDR1 and CDR2: SGHRS, YFSETQ. CDR3 amino acids: CASRGTGDSGANVLTF. DNA for the CDR3: TGCGCCAGCCGCGGTACAGGGGACTCTGGGGCCAACGTCCTGACTTTC.

This clone was counted a single time. The V call is TRBV11-2, the J call TRBJ2-7; 8 bases are a match to TRBD2. This CDR3 region has 16 residues. The germline gives CDR1 SGHAT, CDR2 FQNNGV. V was pared by 5 bases and J by 2 bases, with 11 bases of the junction left unmatched. The CDR3 region is CASSPWGLEKTYEQYF. In DNA form, the CDR3 reads TGTGCCAGCAGCCCGTGGGGACTAGAAAAAACCTACGAGCAGTACTTC.

This clone was recorded a few times. The rearrangement uses TRBV7-2 and TRBJ1-4, with D possibly TRBD1 on 5 matching bases. The length of the CDR3 is 16 residues. The germline CDR1 and CDR2 sequences are SGHTA and FQGNSA. V lost 2 bases and J 3 bases, leaving 13 bases between the germline ends. The CDR3 region has the DNA TGTGCCAGCAGCTTACAAACGGGGGGACCTAATGAAAAACTGTTTTTT. Its protein product is CASSLQTGGPNEKLFF. Variable domain in full (rest from reference TRBV7-2 and TRBJ1-4): GAGVSQSPSNKVTEKGKDVELRCDPISGHTALYWYRQSLGQGLEFLIYFQGNSAPDKSGLPSDRFSAERTGGSVSTLTIQRTQQEDSAVYLCASSLQTGGPNEKLFFGSGTQLSVL.

The V call is TRBV25-1, the J call TRBJ1-6, with D maybe TRBD1 (6 bases). The V end lost 2 bases, the J end lost 7 bases, and 6 bases lay between the germline ends. The CDR3 spans 13 residues. Germline CDR1 MGHDK, CDR2 SYGVNS. The CDR3 is CASSEQGNSPLHF. The CDR3 DNA follows: TGTGCCAGCAGTGAACAGGGGAATTCACCCCTCCACTTT.

The V call is TRBV18, the J call TRBJ2-3; maybe TRBD1 (6 bases). This CDR3 has 14 residues. Germline CDR1 reads KGHSH; CDR2 reads LQKENI. The V and J ends lost 10 bases and 4 bases respectively, with 18 bases between them. The DNA of the CDR3 is TGTGCCACCCTCCGGGACAACAATGCAGATACGCAGTATTTT. Translated: CATLRDNNADTQYF.

This clone turned up a few times. V and J are TRBV27 and TRBJ1-1, with D tentatively TRBD1 (5 bases). This CDR3 contains 14 residues. Trimming removed 6 bases from V and 1 base from J, with 12 bases in between. The germline V gene encodes CDR1 MNHEY and CDR2 SMNVEV (reference sequence). The CDR3 DNA is TGTGCCAGCAGGTTGCTGACAGAGAACACTGAAGCTTTCTTT. Its translation: CASRLLTENTEAFF.

The chain has TRBV19 and TRBJ2-3, with TRBD1 identical over 12 bases. The CDR3 covers 17 residues. The trim removed 3 bases at V and 8 bases at J, leaving 12 bases unmatched. Germline values: CDR1 LNHDA, CDR2 SQIVND (reference sequence). CDR3 loop: CASSMGQGARGGGTQYF. CDR3 DNA sequence: TGTGCCAGTAGTATGGGACAGGGGGCGCGGGGCGGAGGTACGCAGTATTTT.

The CDR3 DNA sequence: TGTGCCAGCAGCCAATACACCCGAAAAGGGGACGAGCAGTACTTC. Its translation is CASSQYTRKGDEQYF. V gene TRBV4-2 combines with J gene TRBJ2-7, with D possibly TRBD1 on 5 matching bases. The CDR3 totals 15 residues. V lost 2 bases and J lost 5, with 16 bases in between. Looked up from germline, CDR1 is LGHNA and CDR2 is YNFKEQ.

This chain uses TRBV2 with TRBJ2-1; TRBD2 matches 11 bases. Germline-derived CDR1 and CDR2 are SNHLY and FYNNEI. The CDR3 contains 17 residues. V was pared by 6 bases and J by 7 bases, with 14 bases of the junction left unmatched. CDR3 in DNA: TGTGCCAGCAGAACAACTAGCGGGGGTTTGAAGAGGAATGAGCAGTTCTTC. Its translation: CASRTTSGGLKRNEQFF.

V and J are TRBV29-1 and TRBJ2-3, with D uncertain. Germline CDR1 reads SQVTM; CDR2 reads ANQGSEA. The CDR3 loop spans 14 amino acids. V dropped 3 bases and J dropped 2 bases, with 12 bases sitting between them. The CDR3 bases are TGCAGCGTTGATTATGGCGGATACACAGATACGCAGTATTTT. Its translation: CSVDYGGYTDTQYF.

The rearrangement joins TRBV4-3 to TRBJ2-3; 7 nucleotides match TRBD2. The V segment lost 0 bases and the J segment 2 bases; nucleotides outside the gene matches: 8. The germline CDR1 and CDR2 sequences are LGHNA and YSLEER. The CDR3 consists of 17 residues. The CDR3 loop reads CASSQDLGGRDTDTQYF. For the CDR3, the DNA is TGCGCCAGCAGCCAAGATCTCGGGGGGAGAGACACAGATACGCAGTATTTT.

The chain couples TRBV30 to TRBJ2-7; perhaps TRBD1 as D (6 bases). The length of the CDR3 is 11 residues. Germline V CDR1 and CDR2: GTSNPN, SVGIG (reference sequence). With 4 bases removed from V and 4 bases from J, the gap between germline ends came to 8 bases. The CDR3 protein is CAWNQGYEQYF. CDR3 bases: TGTGCCTGGAACCAGGGGTACGAGCAGTACTTC.

The chain couples TRBV3-1 (or the pseudogene TRBV3-2) to TRBJ2-5; TRBD1 agrees at 8 bases. The CDR3 contains 14 residues. J gave up 4 bases and V 4 bases, and 5 bases lay outside the gene matches. Per germline, CDR1 LGHDT and CDR2 YNNKEL (reference sequence). This chain's CDR3 is CASSPRQGTETQYF. The CDR3 DNA is TGTGCCAGCAGCCCGCGACAGGGGACAGAGACCCAGTACTTC.

The rearrangement links TRBV28 to TRBJ1-1; no reliable D call. Germline V gene lookup returns CDR1 MDHEN and CDR2 SYDVKM. This CDR3 contains 14 residues. V was cut by 7 bases and J by 0 bases, with 12 bases left in between. The CDR3 DNA reads as TGTGCCAGCACCCGCACTATTTTGAACACTGAAGCTTTCTTT. It is translated as CASTRTILNTEAFF.

The rearrangement uses TRBV18 and TRBJ1-4; D is uncertain. CDR1 and CDR2 (germline): KGHSH, LQKENI. The CDR3 consists of 16 residues. V was trimmed by 2 bases and J by 0 bases, leaving 10 bases between them. The CDR3 sequence is CASSPGTITTNEKLFF. CDR3 coding DNA: TGTGCCAGCTCACCAGGCACAATTACAACTAATGAAAAACTGTTTTTT.

The chain couples TRBV29-1 to TRBJ1-1, with D hard to call. CDR3 length: 11 residues. Germline V gene data show CDR1 as SQVTM and CDR2 as ANQGSEA. The ends were cut back, 5 bases at V and 6 bases at J, with 10 bases in the middle. The CDR3 spells CSVTVRAEAFF. For the CDR3, the DNA is TGCAGCGTTACTGTGAGAGCTGAAGCTTTCTTT. Combining the CDR3 with reference TRBV29-1 and TRBJ1-1 gives the whole variable domain SAVISQKPSRDICQRGTSLTIQCQVDSQVTMMFWYRQQPGQSLTLIATANQGSEATYESGFVIDKFPISRPNLTFSTLTVSNMSPEDSSIYLCSVTVRAEAFFGQGTRLTVV.

The chain couples TRBV4-3 to TRBJ2-7; TRBD2 aligns across 7 bases. The V gene's germline CDR1 is LGHNA and CDR2 YSLEER. This CDR3 comprises 16 residues. The J segment lost 0 bases and the V segment lost 1 base, leaving 6 bases of the junction unmatched. CDR3 residues: CASSQAVGGGSYEQYF. DNA for the CDR3: TGCGCCAGCAGCCAAGCCGTGGGGGGGGGCTCCTACGAGCAGTACTTC.

This chain connects TRBV19 to TRBJ1-3; the D is unclear. This CDR3 has 15 amino acids. Trimming left V 2 bases short and J 2 bases short, with 10 bases between. Germline values: CDR1 LNHDA, CDR2 SQIVND (reference sequence). The CDR3 sequence is CASSINPLPGNTIYF. The CDR3 bases are TGTGCCAGTAGTATAAACCCACTGCCTGGAAACACCATATATTTT.

The chain couples TRBV7-2 to TRBJ1-5; D is uncertain. Trimming stripped 1 base from V and 2 bases from J, with 12 bases between. The CDR3 has 16 residues. Germline loops: CDR1 SGHTA, CDR2 FQGNSA. CDR3 coding DNA: TGTGCCAGCAGCTTAGTGTGGTCCGGGGGCAATCAGCCCCAGCATTTT. Translated, it gives CASSLVWSGGNQPQHF.

In the case of this clone: An end of the junction does not agree with germline; a read error may underlie this. The chain links TRBV7-7 to TRBJ1-3, with D possibly TRBD1 on 6 matching bases. The CDR3 is made up of 15 amino acids. The germline CDR1 and CDR2 sequences are SSHAT and FNYEAQ (reference sequence). The CDR3 region has the DNA TGTGCTAGCAGCTTAGAACAGGGCGCAGGAAACACCATATATTTT. Residues: CASSLEQGAGNTIYF. Drawing the rest from reference TRBV7-7 and TRBJ1-3, the complete variable domain is GAGVSQSPRYKVTKRGQDVTLRCDPISSHATLYWYQQALGQGPEFLTYFNYEAQPDKSGLPSDRFSAERPEGSISTLTIQRTEQRDSAMYRCASSLEQGAGNTIYFGEGSWLTVV.

This rearrangement joins TRBV4-1 to TRBJ2-3, with TRBD2 matching over 7 bases. Trimming at V came to 2 bases and at J to 0 bases, leaving 11 bases not matched to a gene. CDR3 size: 18 residues. Germline CDR1 reads MGHRA; CDR2 reads YSYEKL. Here the CDR3 reads CASSQSSASGHSTDTQYF. CDR3 sequence (DNA): TGCGCCAGCAGCCAATCCTCGGCTAGCGGTCATAGCACAGATACGCAGTATTTT.

This clone was recorded once. This chain joins TRBV5-6 and TRBJ2-7; 8 bases are shared with TRBD1. The CDR3 has 15 amino acids. The germline V gene encodes CDR1 SGHDT and CDR2 YYEEEE. The V and J ends lost 0 bases and 2 bases, in that order; junction bases with no gene match: 4. CDR3 nucleotide sequence: TGTGCCAGCAGCTTGGGCAGGGGGCTAGCCTACGAGCAGTACTTC. Its protein is CASSLGRGLAYEQYF.

The CDR3 region has the DNA TGTGCCAGCAGCCCAGTAGGGGCGGGGGGCCTCGTGGAGCAGTACTTC. Translated: CASSPVGAGGLVEQYF. The genes are TRBV11-2 and TRBJ2-7; 8 bases match TRBD2. V shed 5 bases and J 7 bases; nucleotides not matched to a gene: 16. The germline V gene encodes CDR1 SGHAT and CDR2 FQNNGV. The CDR3 has 16 residues.

This clone has just one count. This chain uses TRBV7-9 with TRBJ1-5; D not resolved. The CDR3 contains 15 residues. Germline CDR1 is SEHNR and CDR2 is FQNEAQ (reference sequence). V lost 5 bases, J lost 4 bases, and 15 bases lay in between. The CDR3, as DNA: TGTGCCAGCAGCCCCCCAGGTGACCCTAATCAGCCCCAGCATTTT. This encodes CASSPPGDPNQPQHF.

The V call is TRBV13, the J call TRBJ2-5, with 9 bases matching TRBD2. The CDR3 is made up of 14 amino acids. CDR1 and CDR2 (germline): PRHDT, FYEKMQ (reference sequence). Unmatched junction bases numbered 9, after V lost 5 bases and J lost 8 bases. DNA for the CDR3: TGTGCCAGCAGCGGCTCTAGCGGGGTCGGTACCCAGTACTTC. Translation: CASSGSSGVGTQYF.

Comment on this clone: The sample contains more than one DNA sequence encoding this CDR3. This chain links TRBV7-2 with TRBJ2-1; D ambiguous. In germline, CDR1 is SGHTA, CDR2 FQGNSA. Trimming removed 1 base from V and 5 bases from J, with 6 bases in between. The CDR3 spans 13 residues. The CDR3: CASSLGPNNEQFF. The CDR3 DNA is TGTGCCAGCAGCTTAGGCCCTAACAATGAGCAGTTCTTC.

This sequence joins TRBV12-5 and TRBJ2-1, with TRBD2 identical over 13 bases. V trimming: 1 base; J trimming: 6 bases; junction bases outside the gene matches: 9. Germline V lookup: CDR1 LGHNT, CDR2 FRNRAP. The CDR3 spans 18 residues. The CDR3 region has the DNA TGTGCTAGTGGTTTGGGGACTAGCGGGAGAGTTGGGAGCAATGAGCAGTTCTTC. Amino acid sequence: CASGLGTSGRVGSNEQFF.